The 24 T cell receptor beta chains reported below all come from one sample, sequenced in a study of regulatory T cells in long-lasting Graves disease (dated by TCRdb to the early 2020s). The time point label on this specimen signifies: persistent/refractory GD, antithyroid drugs over 5 years with positive TRAb. RNA was extracted from PBMCs in TRIzol for both TCR sequencing and RNA sequencing. The library was obtained by multiplex PCR. The sequencer listed for this sample is Illumina HiSeq 4000. To build TCR beta libraries, CDR3 regions were amplified by Arm-PCR using iRepertoire HTBI primers. Starting from the raw public reads, TCRdb applied fastp trimming at Q25, assembled clones with MiXCR and retained in-frame beta chains. Each CDR3 protein appears once, grouped with its most common genes and DNA. Across this sample there are 430,000 or so distinct CDR3 sequences, with around a fifth seen only once. The top ten clonotypes cover 13% to 15% of the sample.

The sample was peripheral blood mononuclear cells (PBMCs), taken when the disease was refractory, from a patient treated with antithyroid drugs. The receptors shown here come from a female donor with Graves disease.

The V and J genes are TRBV6-2 or TRBV6-3 and TRBJ1-5, with TRBD1 as a possible D gene (5 bases). CDR1 is MNHEY and CDR2 is SVGEGT in the germline V gene. The CDR3 spans 15 residues. Trimming removed 5 bases at V and 2 bases at J, with 13 bases between. The CDR3 region has the DNA TGTGCCAGCAGTCACCGGGGGGTGGGCAATCAGCCCCAGCATTTT. Translation: CASSHRGVGNQPQHF.

The CDR3 here is CSAEPTSGSPDTQYF. CDR3 sequence (DNA): TGCAGTGCCGAGCCGACTAGCGGGAGTCCAGATACGCAGTATTTT. The chain uses TRBV20-1 and TRBJ2-3, with 12 bases matching TRBD2. The CDR3 spans 15 residues. Germline V gene lookup returns CDR1 DFQATT and CDR2 SNEGSKA (reference sequence). J was trimmed by 4 bases and V by 6 bases; bases with no gene match: 8.

Only a few counts were recorded for this clonotype. The gene calls are TRBV18 and TRBJ2-7; D might be TRBD1 (6 bases). The V gene's germline CDR1 is KGHSH and CDR2 LQKENI. Trimming left V 1 base short and J 5 bases short, with 12 bases between. The length of the CDR3 is 14 residues. This CDR3 reads CASSPLSRGNEQYF. The CDR3 DNA is TGTGCCAGCTCACCACTCAGCAGGGGTAACGAGCAGTACTTC.

The rearrangement joins TRBV7-9 to TRBJ1-5; 11 nucleotides match TRBD1. V lost 4 bases, J lost 3 bases, and 2 bases stayed unmatched. Germline V lookup: CDR1 SEHNR, CDR2 FQNEAQ (reference sequence). The CDR3 contains 15 residues. In nucleotides, the CDR3 is TGTGCCAGCAGCTGGGACAGGGGGTACAATCAGCCCCAGCATTTT. This sequence encodes CASSWDRGYNQPQHF.

This chain joins TRBV27 and TRBJ2-5; no clear D. The CDR3 loop spans 13 amino acids. The germline V gene has CDR1 MNHEY and CDR2 SMNVEV (reference sequence). Trimming pared 3 bases from V and 5 bases from J, leaving 10 bases between. The CDR3 DNA reads TGTGCCAGCAGTTTTGACCGGTGGGAGACCCAGTACTTC. This encodes CASSFDRWETQYF.

This clonotype was recorded a few times. The rearrangement uses TRBV9 and TRBJ2-6; no clear D. The length of the CDR3 is 17 residues. V was trimmed by 5 bases and J by 3 bases, leaving 18 bases between them. Germline V CDR1 and CDR2: SGDLS, YYNGEE. CDR3 residues: CASRGMSGGHGANVLTF. CDR3 in DNA: TGTGCCAGCAGGGGTATGTCGGGTGGGCATGGGGCCAACGTCCTGACTTTC.

This clonotype was found many times. This chain connects TRBV20-1 to TRBJ2-7, with 9 bases identical to TRBD2. Trimming at V came to 7 bases and at J to 6 bases, leaving 10 bases not matched to a gene. From germline, CDR1 is DFQATT and CDR2 SNEGSKA (reference sequence). The CDR3 contains 13 residues. The CDR3 DNA reads TGCAGTGTTAGCGGGAGAGTGGGGGGCGAGCAGTACTTC. This sequence encodes CSVSGRVGGEQYF.

This clonotype has just a few counts. This sequence joins TRBV6-1 and TRBJ1-5; D ambiguous. CDR3 length: 14 residues. Per the germline V gene, CDR1 is MNHNS and CDR2 is SASEGT. V lost 2 bases, J lost 7 bases, and 12 bases lay in between. CDR3: CASSEFGNAQPQHF. The CDR3 DNA reads TGTGCCAGCAGTGAATTCGGGAACGCACAGCCCCAGCATTTT.

This clonotype was counted at least ten times. The J gene is TRBJ2-7, the V gene TRBV6-1; a weak D match, TRBD2 (5 bases). Germline CDR1 reads MNHNS; CDR2 reads SASEGT. This CDR3 spans 14 amino acids. Trimming cost V 10 bases and J 6 bases, with 22 bases left between them. The CDR3 nucleotides are TGTGCCACGGTGAGGGCACCTACGTTGGTCGAGCAGTACTTC. It encodes CATVRAPTLVEQYF.

This clonotype was recorded a few times. The V gene is TRBV5-1, the J gene TRBJ2-2; 11 nucleotides agree with TRBD2. Losses at the gene ends were 0 bases for V and 1 base for J; bases not matched to a gene: 2. Germline V lookup: CDR1 SGHRS, CDR2 YFSETQ. The CDR3 loop spans 17 amino acids. In nucleotides, the CDR3 is TGCGCCAGCAGCTTGGGAGGACTAGCGGGGAACACCGGGGAGCTGTTTTTT. Translated, it gives CASSLGGLAGNTGELFF. Combining the CDR3 with reference TRBV5-1 and TRBJ2-2 gives the whole variable domain KAGVTQTPRYLIKTRGQQVTLSCSPISGHRSVSWYQQTPGQGLQFLFEYFSETQRNKGNFPGRFSGRQFSNSRSEMNVSTLELGDSALYLCASSLGGLAGNTGELFFGEGSRLTVL.

The chain has TRBV28 and TRBJ2-1; D gene unclear. The V and J ends lost 6 bases and 3 bases respectively, with 15 bases between them. This CDR3 region has 15 residues. Germline V CDR1 and CDR2: MDHEN, SYDVKM. The CDR3 DNA is TGTGCCAGCAGCACAAATCAGGTTTACTACAATGAGCAGTTCTTC. This codes for CASSTNQVYYNEQFF.

This chain uses TRBV27 with TRBJ1-2; 8 bases fit TRBD1. V was pared by 6 bases and J by 8 bases, with 8 bases of the junction left unmatched. The germline V gene encodes CDR1 MNHEY and CDR2 SMNVEV (reference sequence). The CDR3 covers 13 residues. Here the CDR3 reads CASSPRGPAGYTF. The DNA for the CDR3 is TGTGCCAGCAGCCCCAGGGGGCCGGCGGGCTACACCTTC.

This chain connects TRBV28 to TRBJ2-5, with TRBD1 identical over 7 bases. V lost 4 bases, J lost 9 bases, and 23 bases stayed unmatched. The germline V gene has CDR1 MDHEN and CDR2 SYDVKM. CDR3 size: 18 residues. CDR3 sequence reads: CASSYNPERQGSQEAQYF. CDR3 DNA sequence: TGTGCCAGCAGTTACAACCCCGAACGACAGGGAAGCCAGGAGGCCCAGTACTTC.

J is TRBJ1-1 and V is TRBV12-3 or TRBV12-4; the D gene is possibly TRBD1 (6 bases). Trimming pared 4 bases from V and 0 bases from J, leaving 18 bases between. This CDR3 has 17 residues. The CDR3 here is CASSSPGTRVMNTEAFF. In DNA form, the CDR3 reads TGTGCCAGCAGTTCCCCCGGGACAAGAGTCATGAACACTGAAGCTTTCTTT.

This chain joins TRBV30 and TRBJ2-6, with a weak D call TRBD2 (6 bases). The CDR3 covers 16 residues. Trimming cost V 4 bases and J 0 bases, with 13 bases left between them. Per the germline V gene, CDR1 is GTSNPN and CDR2 is SVGIG (reference sequence). DNA for the CDR3: TGTGCCTGGAATGCGGGGAGAATCTCTGGGGCCAACGTCCTGACTTTC. This gives the protein CAWNAGRISGANVLTF.

Only a few counts were recorded for this clonotype. A much larger clone lies a single base off, so this may be a read error. The chain uses TRBV30 and TRBJ1-4; D not certain. Looked up from germline, CDR1 is GTSNPN and CDR2 is SVGIG (reference sequence). V dropped 1 base and J dropped 0 bases, with 0 bases sitting between them. The CDR3 loop spans 12 amino acids. This CDR3 is CAWSATNEKLFF. The CDR3 region has the DNA TGTGCCTGGAGTGCAACTAATGAAAAACTGTTTTTT.

This clonotype was seen at least ten times. The V call is TRBV28, the J call TRBJ2-7, with 12 bases lining up with TRBD2. The CDR3 runs to 17 residues. Germline CDR1 MDHEN, CDR2 SYDVKM. J was trimmed by 1 base and V by 3 bases; bases with no gene match: 7. The CDR3: CASSLTSGSSASYEQYF. Written as DNA, the CDR3 is TGTGCCAGCAGTTTGACTAGCGGGAGCTCAGCGTCCTACGAGCAGTACTTC.

The rearrangement uses TRBV6-5 and TRBJ2-7; perhaps D is TRBD1 or TRBD2 (6 bases each). CDR1 is MNHEY, CDR2 SVGAGI, per germline. This CDR3 has 15 residues. V gave up 4 bases and J gave up 6 bases, with 19 bases separating them. The CDR3 loop is CASSWGRGAPGEQYF. The CDR3 bases are TGTGCCAGCAGTTGGGGGCGGGGCGCCCCGGGCGAGCAGTACTTC.

This clonotype is a singleton in its sample. V and J are TRBV20-1 and TRBJ2-3; D is undetermined. The V gene's germline CDR1 is DFQATT and CDR2 SNEGSKA (reference sequence). The CDR3 contains 14 residues. V lost 3 bases, J lost 3 bases, and 13 bases lay in between. The CDR3 coding sequence is TGCAGTGCTAGTAGAAATAAACCGACAGATACGCAGTATTTT. It codes for CSASRNKPTDTQYF.

This clonotype has ten or more counts. The V call is TRBV12-3 or TRBV12-4, the J call TRBJ1-1; D is unclear. The CDR3 sequence is 12 residues long. V lost 6 bases, J lost 6 bases, and 11 bases lay in between. CDR3 sequence (DNA): TGTGCCAGCAGCCCCCTTTGGGCTGAAGCTTTCTTT. This gives the protein CASSPLWAEAFF.

This clonotype was seen more than once but under ten times. V usage is TRBV5-1 and J usage is TRBJ2-7, with D possibly TRBD1 on 6 matching bases. From germline, CDR1 is SGHRS and CDR2 YFSETQ. V dropped 4 bases and J dropped 3 bases, with 17 bases sitting between them. This CDR3 has 15 residues. The CDR3 here is CASSSLQGIFYEQYF. In nucleotides, the CDR3 is TGCGCCAGCAGCAGCCTACAGGGTATATTCTACGAGCAGTACTTC. Together with reference TRBV5-1 and TRBJ2-7, the CDR3 gives the full variable domain: KAGVTQTPRYLIKTRGQQVTLSCSPISGHRSVSWYQQTPGQGLQFLFEYFSETQRNKGNFPGRFSGRQFSNSRSEMNVSTLELGDSALYLCASSSLQGIFYEQYFGPGTRLTVT.

This clonotype was detected only a few times. This chain links TRBV29-1 with TRBJ2-7; a possible D gene is TRBD1 (6 bases). Between the trimmed V and J ends, which lost 8 bases and 3 bases, there was a span of 14 bases. The length of the CDR3 is 12 residues. Germline loops: CDR1 SQVTM, CDR2 ANQGSEA. CDR3 DNA sequence: TGCAGCTTCTGGGGACATAACTACGAGCAGTACTTC. Protein product: CSFWGHNYEQYF.

There are many counts of this clonotype. The V call is TRBV6-5, the J call TRBJ1-5; unclear D gene. Per germline, CDR1 MNHEY and CDR2 SVGAGI. V gave up 4 bases and J gave up 10 bases, with 11 bases separating them. The CDR3 runs 12 residues. The DNA of the CDR3 is TGTGCCAGCAGTTCCTACTTAGGACCCCAGCATTTT. Translating gives CASSSYLGPQHF.

This clonotype showed up many times. In nucleotides, the CDR3 is TGTGCCAGCAGTCCCCGGACCCCAGAGGACGAGCAGTACTTC. As protein: CASSPRTPEDEQYF. The chain links TRBV12-3 or TRBV12-4 to TRBJ2-7; D unclear. This CDR3 has 14 amino acids. Trimming took 5 bases from V and 5 from J, leaving 16 bases between them.